The next 6 T cell receptor beta chains were all read from a single sample in a study of blood T cell repertoires in COVID-19. The protocol was immunoSEQ multiplex PCR, while the TCRdb copy is restricted to in-frame clones and leaves out a portion. The sample holds about 400,000 clones, roughly 89% seen once. The sequenced sample consisted of PBMCs or T cells enriched from blood (not recorded which). These receptors all come from a woman aged 30 to 39 who had recovered from COVID-19.

The chain couples TRBV10-1 to TRBJ1-1; the match to TRBD1 covers 8 bases. J was trimmed by 1 base and V by 5 bases; bases with no gene match: 3. This CDR3 region has 14 residues. The germline V gene encodes CDR1 WNHNN and CDR2 SYGVQD (reference sequence). CDR3 DNA: TGCGCCAGCAGTCCCGGGACAGGGAACACTGAAGCTTTCTTT. Translating it yields CASSPGTGNTEAFF.

This clone was found many times. The rearrangement links TRBV30 to TRBJ2-7; perhaps TRBD2 as D (5 bases). Trimming left V 1 base short and J 1 base short, with 8 bases between. This CDR3 comprises 13 residues. Germline V CDR1 and CDR2: GTSNPN, SVGIG (reference sequence). Written as DNA, the CDR3 is TGTGCCTGGAGTGATCGACTATCCTACGAGCAGTACTTC. Protein: CAWSDRLSYEQYF.

This clone was recorded once. The chain recombines TRBV6-5 with TRBJ1-6, with unresolved D. Trimming stripped 1 base from V and 11 bases from J, with 12 bases between. This CDR3 has 14 residues. Germline CDR1 reads MNHEY; CDR2 reads SVGAGI. CDR3 region: CASSYFSARAPLHF. The CDR3 coding sequence is TGTGCCAGCAGTTACTTTAGTGCGAGGGCACCCCTCCACTTT.

The V gene is TRBV9, the J gene TRBJ2-6; 9 bases map to TRBD1. The CDR3 sequence is 18 residues long. Unmatched junction bases numbered 8, after V lost 4 bases and J lost 0 bases. Germline V gene data show CDR1 as SGDLS and CDR2 as YYNGEE. This CDR3 is CASSSPTGGDSGANVLTF. The CDR3 DNA sequence: TGTGCCAGCAGCTCCCCGACAGGGGGAGACTCTGGGGCCAACGTCCTGACTTTC.

J is TRBJ1-4 and V is TRBV5-1; D is possibly TRBD1 (5 bases). The CDR3 is 15 residues long. V was cut by 0 bases and J by 3 bases, with 9 bases left in between. Germline CDR1 SGHRS, CDR2 YFSETQ. The CDR3 protein is CASSLVRAANEKLFF. In DNA, the CDR3 is TGCGCCAGCAGCTTGGTCAGGGCGGCTAATGAAAAACTGTTTTTT. The full variable domain, rest sourced from reference TRBV5-1 and TRBJ1-4, is KAGVTQTPRYLIKTRGQQVTLSCSPISGHRSVSWYQQTPGQGLQFLFEYFSETQRNKGNFPGRFSGRQFSNSRSEMNVSTLELGDSALYLCASSLVRAANEKLFFGSGTQLSVL.

The gene calls are TRBV5-4 and TRBJ2-7; 8 nucleotides line up with TRBD2. This CDR3 contains 14 residues. V lost 2 bases to trimming and J lost 6 bases; unmatched junction nucleotides: 7. Per the germline V gene, CDR1 is SGHNT and CDR2 is YYREEE (reference sequence). The CDR3 loop reads CASSFGGGWGEQYF. CDR3 in DNA: TGTGCCAGCAGCTTCGGGGGGGGCTGGGGCGAGCAGTACTTC. Together with reference TRBV5-4 and TRBJ2-7, the CDR3 gives the full variable domain: ETGVTQSPTHLIKTRGQQVTLRCSSQSGHNTVSWYQQALGQGPQFIFQYYREEENGRGNFPPRFSGLQFPNYSSELNVNALELDDSALYLCASSFGGGWGEQYFGPGTRLTVT.